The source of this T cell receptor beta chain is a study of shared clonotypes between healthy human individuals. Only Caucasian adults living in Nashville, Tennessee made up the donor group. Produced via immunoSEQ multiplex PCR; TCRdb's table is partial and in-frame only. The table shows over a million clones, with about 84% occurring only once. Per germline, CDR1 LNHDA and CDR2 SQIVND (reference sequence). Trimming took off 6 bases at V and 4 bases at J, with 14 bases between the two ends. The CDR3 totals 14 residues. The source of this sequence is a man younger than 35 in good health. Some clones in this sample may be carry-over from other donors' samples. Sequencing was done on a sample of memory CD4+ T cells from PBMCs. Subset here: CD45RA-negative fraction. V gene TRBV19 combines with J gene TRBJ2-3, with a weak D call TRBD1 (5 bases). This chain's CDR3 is CASRWGRSADTQYF. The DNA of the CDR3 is TGTGCCAGTAGGTGGGGCAGGAGCGCAGATACGCAGTATTTT.